These 28 T cell receptor beta chains were sequenced from one sample in a study of shared clonotypes between healthy human individuals. TCRdb's copy holds only in-frame clones and misses some; the assay was immunoSEQ multiplex PCR. The repertoire holds around 750,000 clones, approximately 74% seen once, with approximately 1.8% in the top ten. The sequenced material came from memory CD4+ T cells sorted from blood. The subset was: CD45RA-negative fraction. These receptors came from a woman aged 25 to 39 in good health.

The chain links TRBV7-9 to TRBJ2-1; perhaps TRBD2 as D (5 bases). This CDR3 has 11 residues. V was clipped by 6 bases and J by 6 bases, with 6 bases between them. The germline V gene encodes CDR1 SEHNR and CDR2 FQNEAQ (reference sequence). For the CDR3, the DNA is TGTGCCAGCAGGGCGGGCAATGAGCAGTTCTTC. This encodes CASRAGNEQFF.

The chain has TRBV27 and TRBJ1-1; TRBD1 might be the D (6 bases). Between the trimmed V and J ends, which lost 2 bases and 4 bases, there was a span of 17 bases. The CDR3 is 16 residues long. Per the germline V gene, CDR1 is MNHEY and CDR2 is SMNVEV (reference sequence). DNA of the CDR3: TGTGCCAGCAGTTTAGGGGCAGGGGACCCGGGCACTGAAGCTTTCTTT. It translates to CASSLGAGDPGTEAFF.

The chain uses TRBV4-3 and TRBJ1-2; D is unclear. From germline, CDR1 is LGHNA and CDR2 YSLEER. V lost 0 bases and J 6 bases, leaving 14 bases between the germline ends. The CDR3 loop spans 15 amino acids. CDR3 in amino acids: CASSQDRALSNGYTF. The CDR3, as DNA: TGCGCCAGCAGCCAAGATCGGGCCCTCTCCAATGGCTACACCTTC.

This sequence joins TRBV19 and TRBJ1-5; D not certain. The V end lost 3 bases, the J end lost 3 bases, and 15 bases lay between the germline ends. CDR3 length equals 16 residues. From germline, CDR1 is LNHDA and CDR2 SQIVND (reference sequence). CDR3 in DNA: TGTGCCAGTAGTATGACGTCTTGGCAGCACAATCAGCCCCAGCATTTT. Protein product: CASSMTSWQHNQPQHF.

The chain is built from TRBV4-1 and TRBJ1-4, with TRBD1 matching over 7 bases. This CDR3 region has 17 residues. After removal of 3 bases from V and 7 bases from J, the junction contained 14 bases not matched to a gene. CDR1 MGHRA and CDR2 YSYEKL come from the germline V gene. This chain's CDR3 is CASSQATTGARSEKLFF. CDR3 sequence (DNA): TGCGCCAGCAGCCAGGCGACCACAGGGGCGCGGAGTGAAAAACTGTTTTTT.

The V and J genes are TRBV28 and TRBJ2-2; TRBD2 matches at 8 bases. The ends lost 6 bases at V and 5 bases at J; junction bases unmatched: 17. The germline CDR1 and CDR2 sequences are MDHEN and SYDVKM. The CDR3 runs to 18 residues. The CDR3 DNA reads as TGTGCCAGCAGGGGGAGTGGGGCGGGAGGACCGGGAACCGGGGAGCTGTTTTTT. Its translation: CASRGSGAGGPGTGELFF.

The V gene is TRBV5-1, the J gene TRBJ1-4, with a tentative D call TRBD1 (5 bases). With 2 bases removed from V and 8 bases from J, the gap between germline ends came to 19 bases. The length of the CDR3 is 16 residues. Germline assignment: CDR1 SGHRS and CDR2 YFSETQ. The CDR3 nucleotides are TGCGCCAGCAGCTTTTGGGGGATTGACAGAGAAGAAAAACTGTTTTTT. It translates to CASSFWGIDREEKLFF.

The J gene is TRBJ2-3, the V gene TRBV5-1, with TRBD1 matching 9 bases. The CDR3 is 16 amino acids. The junction had 6 bases not matched to a gene; V was cut back by 4 bases and J by 0 bases. Germline CDR1 and CDR2: SGHRS and YFSETQ. CDR3 in DNA: TGCGCCAGCAGCCTGATCGGGACAGGGAGCACAGATACGCAGTATTTT. Translation gives CASSLIGTGSTDTQYF.

The chain carries TRBV19 and TRBJ2-5, with 9 nucleotides matching TRBD2. With V trimmed by 4 bases and J by 2 bases, 8 bases remained unmatched. This CDR3 is 16 amino acids long. CDR1 is LNHDA and CDR2 is SQIVND in the germline V gene (reference sequence). Here the CDR3 DNA reads TGTGCCAGTAGTAGCCGAGCGGGAGGCATACAAGAGACCCAGTACTTC. It codes for CASSSRAGGIQETQYF.

V usage is TRBV28 and J usage is TRBJ1-2; no clear D gene. Germline CDR1 is MDHEN and CDR2 is SYDVKM. The ends were cut back, 6 bases at V and 4 bases at J, with 21 bases in the middle. CDR3 length: 16 residues. The CDR3 reads CASRHLLGGQSYGYTF. In DNA form, the CDR3 reads TGTGCCAGCAGGCACTTATTGGGAGGTCAGTCCTATGGCTACACCTTC.

This CDR3 is CASSVAADTVNIQYF. The CDR3 bases are TGTGCCAGCAGCGTAGCGGCAGATACTGTAAACATTCAGTACTTC. This chain links TRBV9 with TRBJ2-4; D gene unclear. CDR3 length: 15 residues. Per the germline V gene, CDR1 is SGDLS and CDR2 is YYNGEE. Trimming took off 0 bases at V and 6 bases at J, with 13 bases between the two ends.

The V and J genes are TRBV5-1 and TRBJ2-7; 9 bases are shared with TRBD1. With V trimmed by 3 bases and J by 3 bases, 10 bases remained unmatched. This CDR3 comprises 16 residues. CDR1 is SGHRS and CDR2 is YFSETQ in the germline V gene. CDR3 region: CASSSYDRQGGYEQYF. The CDR3 nucleotides are TGCGCCAGCAGCTCTTACGACAGACAGGGGGGCTACGAGCAGTACTTC.

As for this clone: Other DNA sequences in the sample encode the same CDR3. V is TRBV28 and J is TRBJ1-3; no firm D call. Germline CDR1 is MDHEN and CDR2 is SYDVKM. The CDR3 length is 12 residues. V lost 3 bases to trimming and J lost 3 bases, with 3 bases between them. The CDR3 sequence is CASSFFGNTIYF. Here the CDR3 DNA reads TGTGCCAGCAGTTTTTTTGGAAACACCATATATTTT.

The V and J genes are TRBV4-1 and TRBJ1-2, with D unclear. V was shortened by 3 bases and J by 5 bases, with 10 bases between the two germline ends. The CDR3 has 13 amino acids. Germline CDR1 reads MGHRA; CDR2 reads YSYEKL. In DNA, the CDR3 is TGCGCCAGCAGCCATCCGGGGTCATATGGCTACACCTTC. Protein sequence: CASSHPGSYGYTF.

This clone came up many times. The rearrangement uses TRBV5-4 and TRBJ1-2; possibly TRBD1 for D (5 bases). Trimming removed 0 bases at V and 4 bases at J, with 13 bases between. Germline V CDR1 and CDR2: SGHNT, YYREEE (reference sequence). The CDR3 covers 15 residues. The CDR3 loop reads CASSLEGRMVYGYTF. The CDR3 DNA is TGTGCCAGCAGCTTGGAGGGACGGATGGTCTATGGCTACACCTTC.

This chain links TRBV28 with TRBJ2-7, with 8 bases lining up with TRBD2. Germline CDR1 reads MDHEN; CDR2 reads SYDVKM. V dropped 3 bases and J dropped 6; count of bases not matched to a gene: 13. This CDR3 is built from 16 residues. CDR3 sequence reads: CASSFPRTSQTREQYF. The DNA of the CDR3 is TGTGCCAGCAGTTTCCCCAGGACTAGCCAAACCCGCGAGCAGTACTTC.

This clone has a handful of counts. The gene calls are TRBV28 and TRBJ1-1, with D perhaps TRBD1 (5 bases). The CDR3 contains 13 residues. V was cut by 3 bases and J by 13 bases, with 18 bases left in between. CDR1 and CDR2 from the germline V gene are MDHEN and SYDVKM. Written as DNA, the CDR3 is TGTGCCAGCAGTTTGTATCTGACAGCCAATATTTTCTTT. Its translation: CASSLYLTANIFF.

V gene TRBV5-1 combines with J gene TRBJ1-5, with D hard to call. This CDR3 contains 15 residues. The V and J ends lost 0 bases and 1 base respectively, with 8 bases between them. Germline CDR1 reads SGHRS; CDR2 reads YFSETQ. The CDR3 is CASSLDFGSNQPQHF. The CDR3 region has the DNA TGCGCCAGCAGCTTGGATTTTGGGAGCAATCAGCCCCAGCATTTT.

The chain couples TRBV18 to TRBJ1-1, with D unresolved. The ends were cut back, 4 bases at V and 1 base at J, with 13 bases in the middle. CDR1 and CDR2 from the germline V gene are KGHSH and LQKENI. The CDR3 consists of 15 residues. CDR3 loop: CASSLPSGRNTEAFF. The CDR3 DNA reads as TGTGCCAGCTCACTACCCTCCGGAAGGAACACTGAAGCTTTCTTT.

The rearrangement links TRBV27 to TRBJ2-1; unclear D gene. This CDR3 has 16 amino acids. CDR1 and CDR2 from the germline V gene are MNHEY and SMNVEV (reference sequence). The germline V and J ends were trimmed by 5 bases and 0 bases, with 14 bases remaining between them. In nucleotides, the CDR3 is TGTGCCAGCAGTCCCTCGAGCGTGATCTCCTACAATGAGCAGTTCTTC. It translates to CASSPSSVISYNEQFF.

In its sample, this clone was seen a few times. The V and J genes are TRBV7-9 and TRBJ2-1, with D tentatively TRBD1 (6 bases). The CDR3 totals 12 residues. Trimming took 8 bases from V and 7 from J, leaving 12 bases between them. Germline V gene lookup returns CDR1 SEHNR and CDR2 FQNEAQ (reference sequence). CDR3: CASLAGVNEQFF. The CDR3 DNA follows: TGTGCCAGCCTTGCAGGGGTGAATGAGCAGTTCTTC.

V usage is TRBV9 and J usage is TRBJ2-1; D is possibly TRBD1 (6 bases). The germline V and J ends were trimmed by 1 base and 7 bases, with 12 bases remaining between them. The CDR3 sequence is 14 residues long. Germline V gene lookup returns CDR1 SGDLS and CDR2 YYNGEE. The CDR3 DNA sequence: TGTGCCAGCAGCGTAATGAGTGGACAGAATGAGCAGTTCTTC. This gives the protein CASSVMSGQNEQFF.

V gene TRBV11-3 combines with J gene TRBJ2-1; 10 bases are a match to TRBD1. With V trimmed by 5 bases and J by 4 bases, 5 bases remained unmatched. Germline V gives CDR1 SGHNT, CDR2 YENEEA. The CDR3 extends over 15 amino acids. The CDR3, as DNA: TGTGCCAGCAGCCCGGGACAGGGGCGTTACAATGAGCAGTTCTTC. Translating it yields CASSPGQGRYNEQFF.

The chain is built from TRBV28 and TRBJ2-7; the match to TRBD2 covers 10 bases. Germline trimming cut 6 bases from V and 4 bases from J; bases unmatched to any gene: 18. The CDR3 is 18 residues long. Per germline, CDR1 MDHEN and CDR2 SYDVKM. CDR3 nucleotide sequence: TGTGCCAGCAGACCCCCTTTTGGGTCTAGCGGGAGTAGGTACGAGCAGTACTTC. This codes for CASRPPFGSSGSRYEQYF.

The chain links TRBV21-1 to TRBJ1-5. TRBV21-1 is recorded as a pseudogene. The length of the CDR3 is 14 residues. CDR3 sequence: CASSRWGKDQPQHF. As DNA, the CDR3 is TGTGCCAGCAGCAGGTGGGGAAAGGATCAGCCCCAGCATTTT.

V gene TRBV13 combines with J gene TRBJ1-1; 9 bases align to TRBD1. The V segment lost 3 bases and the J segment 1 base; nucleotides outside the gene matches: 18. The CDR3 has 20 residues. Germline CDR1 reads PRHDT; CDR2 reads FYEKMQ (reference sequence). CDR3 loop: CASSFLVRTGAVNKNTEAFF. CDR3 DNA sequence: TGTGCCAGCAGCTTCCTCGTCCGGACAGGGGCCGTAAACAAGAACACTGAAGCTTTCTTT.

The chain combines TRBV5-6 with TRBJ1-5; no firm D call. V lost 0 bases and J 0 bases, leaving 19 bases between the germline ends. The CDR3 length is 19 residues. Germline V gives CDR1 SGHDT, CDR2 YYEEEE. CDR3 in DNA: TGTGCCAGCAGCTTGGCATTTTTCGTCGGACTCCTTAGCAATCAGCCCCAGCATTTT. As protein: CASSLAFFVGLLSNQPQHF.

The chain recombines TRBV5-1 with TRBJ2-3; D might be TRBD1 or TRBD2, each matching 5 bases. The germline V gene encodes CDR1 SGHRS and CDR2 YFSETQ. Trimming removed 1 base at V and 0 bases at J, with 12 bases between. The CDR3 is 16 residues long. The CDR3 DNA sequence: TGCGCCAGCAGCTTGTCCGGGGCTGGTAGCACAGATACGCAGTATTTT. Translated, it gives CASSLSGAGSTDTQYF.